Sequencing of this T cell receptor (beta chain) was carried out in a study of early T cells in non-severe SARS-CoV-2 infection. Individual cDNA molecules were tagged with unique molecular identifiers. TCRdb independently ran MiXCR on the 5' RACE reads; one entry per CDR3 protein. The sample carries around 70,000 distinct CDR3 sequences, approximately 10% recorded once. CDR3 length: 17 residues. Trimming took 1 base from V and 6 from J; bases not matched to a gene: 14. Germline lookup yields CDR1 DFQATT and CDR2 SNEGSKA (reference sequence). This clonotype was seen at least ten times. The sequence derives from an adult who was a healthcare worker with PCR-confirmed SARS-CoV-2 infection or an uninfected control (not recorded which). V gene TRBV20-1 combines with J gene TRBJ2-3; 9 positions match TRBD2. Sequenced: whole blood. Here the CDR3 DNA reads TGCAGTGCTAGAGCCCCCCATGGCGGGAGGGCGAGGGATACGCAGTATTTT. This translates into CSARAPHGGRARDTQYF.